Listed below are T cell receptor beta chains from one sample, sequenced in a study of Graves' ophthalmopathy and Graves' hyperthyroidism. TCRdb itself ran the multiplex PCR reads through MiXCR, one entry per CDR3 protein. The table includes almost 750,000 distinct CDR3 sequences, around 40% detected once. Sequencing input: peripheral blood. The receptors come from an adult man with Graves' ophthalmopathy. The CDR3 runs from the conserved cysteine through the conserved F or W. A D gene is named only where the DNA matches it firmly. Size tells how often a clone was seen (once, few, many) or the class of an expanded clone, and some rows leave it out.

d_call	cdr3_length	clone_size	v_call	j_call	cdr3_nt	cdr3_aa
TRBD1	14	-	TRBV6-6	TRBJ2-7	TGTGCCAGCATTGGACGGGACAGGGTCTACGAGCAGTACTTC	CASIGRDRVYEQYF
-	15	-	TRBV7-9	TRBJ1-4	TGTGCCAGCAGCTTATACGGCAGGGGAAATGAAAAACTGTTTTTT	CASSLYGRGNEKLFF
-	13	many	TRBV10-3	TRBJ1-1	TGTGCCATCACCTCTGAAACATACACTGAAGCTTTCTTT	CAITSETYTEAFF
-	15	few	TRBV10-2	TRBJ2-5	TGTGCCAGCAGTTATCTCGACCGGATCCAAGAGACCCAGTACTTC	CASSYLDRIQETQYF
-	13	-	TRBV7-9	TRBJ1-1	TGTGCCAGCAGCCAAGAGGATGGTCAAGAAGCTTTCTTT	CASSQEDGQEAFF
-	11	-	TRBV29-1	TRBJ1-2	TGCAGCGTTGTACGGTCTCGGGGCTACACCTTC	CSVVRSRGYTF
TRBD2	14	many	TRBV10-2	TRBJ2-7	TGCGCCAGCAGAGCCACTAGCGGGAGTGGCGAGCAGTACTTC	CASRATSGSGEQYF
TRBD1	18	few	TRBV12-3/TRBV12-4	TRBJ1-2	TGTGCCAGCAGTTTAGCCCGGGACAGGTTAAAAGCTAACTATGGCTACACCTTC	CASSLARDRLKANYGYTF
-	12	-	TRBV29-1	TRBJ1-2	TGCAGCGTTGCCGGGAGGTGTGATGGCTACACCTTC	CSVAGRCDGYTF
-	19	many	TRBV7-2	TRBJ1-3	TGTGCCAGCAGCCCATTCGCCGCGTCCTATCGACTTTCTGGAAACACCATATATTTT	CASSPFAASYRLSGNTIYF